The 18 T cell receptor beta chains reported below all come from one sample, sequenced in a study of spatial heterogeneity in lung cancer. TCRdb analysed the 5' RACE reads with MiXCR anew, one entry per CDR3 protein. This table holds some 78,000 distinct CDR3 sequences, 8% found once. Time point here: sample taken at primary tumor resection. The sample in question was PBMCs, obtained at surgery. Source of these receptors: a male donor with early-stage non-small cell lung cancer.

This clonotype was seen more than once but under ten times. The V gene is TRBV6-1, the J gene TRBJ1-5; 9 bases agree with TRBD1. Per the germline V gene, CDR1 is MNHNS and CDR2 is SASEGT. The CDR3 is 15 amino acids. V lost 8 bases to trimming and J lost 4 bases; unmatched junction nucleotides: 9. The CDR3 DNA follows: TGTGCCAGCGGACTAACCGGGACAGGGAATCAGCCCCAGCATTTT. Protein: CASGLTGTGNQPQHF.

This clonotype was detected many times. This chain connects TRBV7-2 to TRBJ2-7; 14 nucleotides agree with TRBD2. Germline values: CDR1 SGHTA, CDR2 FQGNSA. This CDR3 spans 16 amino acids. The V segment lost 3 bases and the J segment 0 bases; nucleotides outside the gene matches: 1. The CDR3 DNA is TGTGCCAGCAGCTTGGGACTAGCGGGGGACTCCTACGAGCAGTACTTC. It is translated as CASSLGLAGDSYEQYF.

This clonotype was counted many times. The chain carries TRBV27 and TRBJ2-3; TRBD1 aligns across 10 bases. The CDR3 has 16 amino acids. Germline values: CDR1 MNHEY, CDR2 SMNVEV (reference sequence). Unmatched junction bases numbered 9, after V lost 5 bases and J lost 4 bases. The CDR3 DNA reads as TGTGCCAGCAGTCCTTGGACAGGGGGAGGTTCAGATACGCAGTATTTT. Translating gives CASSPWTGGGSDTQYF.

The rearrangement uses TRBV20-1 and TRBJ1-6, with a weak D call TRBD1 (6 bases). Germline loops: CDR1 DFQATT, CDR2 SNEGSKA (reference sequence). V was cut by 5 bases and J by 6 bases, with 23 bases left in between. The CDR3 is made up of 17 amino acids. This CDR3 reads CSAGSIQGRRFNSPLHF. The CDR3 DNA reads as TGCAGTGCTGGTTCAATACAGGGACGAAGGTTTAATTCACCCCTCCACTTT.

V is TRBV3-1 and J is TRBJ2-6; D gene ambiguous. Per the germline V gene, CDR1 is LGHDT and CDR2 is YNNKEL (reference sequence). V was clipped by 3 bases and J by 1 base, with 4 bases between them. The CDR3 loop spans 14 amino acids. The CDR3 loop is CASSQRSGANVLTF. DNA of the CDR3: TGTGCCAGCAGCCAGAGATCTGGGGCCAACGTCCTGACTTTC.

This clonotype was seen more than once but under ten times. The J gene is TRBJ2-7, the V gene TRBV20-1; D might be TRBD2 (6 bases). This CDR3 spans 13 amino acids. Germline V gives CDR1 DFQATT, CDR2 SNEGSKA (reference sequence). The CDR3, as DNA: TGCAGCGCCAACCGGGACTCTCACTACGAGCAGTACTTC. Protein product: CSANRDSHYEQYF.

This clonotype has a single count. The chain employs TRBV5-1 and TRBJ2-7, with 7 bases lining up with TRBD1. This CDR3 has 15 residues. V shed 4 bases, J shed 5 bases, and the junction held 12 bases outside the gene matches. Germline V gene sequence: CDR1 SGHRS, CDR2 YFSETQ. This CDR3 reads CASSEGQPAPNEQYF. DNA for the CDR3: TGCGCCAGCAGCGAGGGACAGCCTGCCCCCAACGAGCAGTACTTC.

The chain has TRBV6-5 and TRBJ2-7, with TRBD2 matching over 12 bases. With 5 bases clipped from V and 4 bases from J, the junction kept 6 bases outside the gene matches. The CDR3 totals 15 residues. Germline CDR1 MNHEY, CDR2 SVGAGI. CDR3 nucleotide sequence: TGTGCCAGCAGTCAACTAGCGGGAGGTGTGTACGAGCAGTACTTC. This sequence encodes CASSQLAGGVYEQYF.

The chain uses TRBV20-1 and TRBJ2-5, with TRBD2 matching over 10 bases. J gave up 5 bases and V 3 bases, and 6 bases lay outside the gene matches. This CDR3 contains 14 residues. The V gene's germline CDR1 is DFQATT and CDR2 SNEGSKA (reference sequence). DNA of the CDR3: TGCAGTGCTAGTTGGCAGACTAGCGGGGAGACCCAGTACTTC. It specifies CSASWQTSGETQYF.

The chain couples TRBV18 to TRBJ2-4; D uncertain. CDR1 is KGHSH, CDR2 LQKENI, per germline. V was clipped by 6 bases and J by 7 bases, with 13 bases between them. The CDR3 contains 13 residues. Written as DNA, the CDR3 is TGTGCCAGCTCTGCTGAGGCGGTGAACATTCAGTACTTC. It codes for CASSAEAVNIQYF.

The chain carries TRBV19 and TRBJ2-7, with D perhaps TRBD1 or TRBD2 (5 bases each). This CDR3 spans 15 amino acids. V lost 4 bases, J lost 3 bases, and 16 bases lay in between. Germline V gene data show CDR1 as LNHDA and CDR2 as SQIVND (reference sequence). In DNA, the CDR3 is TGTGCCAGTAGTACGCCTACCGGGACCTTCTACGAGCAGTACTTC. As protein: CASSTPTGTFYEQYF.

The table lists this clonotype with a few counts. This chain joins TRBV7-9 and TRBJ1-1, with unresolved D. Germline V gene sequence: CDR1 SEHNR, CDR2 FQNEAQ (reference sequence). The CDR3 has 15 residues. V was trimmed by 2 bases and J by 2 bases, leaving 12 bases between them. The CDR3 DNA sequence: TGTGCCAGCAGCTTATATAACTTTCCTAACACTGAAGCTTTCTTT. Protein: CASSLYNFPNTEAFF.

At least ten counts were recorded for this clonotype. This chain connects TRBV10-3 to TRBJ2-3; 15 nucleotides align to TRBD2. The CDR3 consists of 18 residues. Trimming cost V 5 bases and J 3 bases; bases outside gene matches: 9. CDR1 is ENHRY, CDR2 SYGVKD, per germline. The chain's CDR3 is CAISHLPGLAGGTDTQYF. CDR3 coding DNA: TGTGCCATCAGTCACCTACCGGGACTAGCGGGGGGTACAGATACGCAGTATTTT.

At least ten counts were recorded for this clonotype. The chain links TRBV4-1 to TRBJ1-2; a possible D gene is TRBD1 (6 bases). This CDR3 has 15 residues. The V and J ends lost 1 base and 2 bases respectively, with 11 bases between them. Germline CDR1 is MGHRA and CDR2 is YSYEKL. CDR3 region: CASSQARTENYGYTF. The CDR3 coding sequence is TGCGCCAGCAGCCAAGCACGGACAGAAAACTATGGCTACACCTTC.

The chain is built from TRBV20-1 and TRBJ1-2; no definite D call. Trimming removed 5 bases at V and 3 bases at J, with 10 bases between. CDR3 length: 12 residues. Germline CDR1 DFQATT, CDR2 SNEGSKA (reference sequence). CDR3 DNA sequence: TGCAGTGCTCCTTGGACCGACTATGGCTACACCTTC. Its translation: CSAPWTDYGYTF.

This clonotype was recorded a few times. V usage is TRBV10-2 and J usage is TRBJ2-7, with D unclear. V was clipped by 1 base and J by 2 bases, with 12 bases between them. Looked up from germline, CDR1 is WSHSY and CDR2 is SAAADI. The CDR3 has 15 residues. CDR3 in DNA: TGCGCCAGCAGTGAGTATCCCGGACCAACCTACGAGCAGTACTTC. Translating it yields CASSEYPGPTYEQYF.

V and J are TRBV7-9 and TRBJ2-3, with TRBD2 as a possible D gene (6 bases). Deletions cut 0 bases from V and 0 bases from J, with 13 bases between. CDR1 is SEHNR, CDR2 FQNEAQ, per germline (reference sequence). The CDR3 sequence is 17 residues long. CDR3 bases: TGTGCCAGCAGCTTAGCGCTTGCGGGAACCAGCACAGATACGCAGTATTTT. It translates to CASSLALAGTSTDTQYF.

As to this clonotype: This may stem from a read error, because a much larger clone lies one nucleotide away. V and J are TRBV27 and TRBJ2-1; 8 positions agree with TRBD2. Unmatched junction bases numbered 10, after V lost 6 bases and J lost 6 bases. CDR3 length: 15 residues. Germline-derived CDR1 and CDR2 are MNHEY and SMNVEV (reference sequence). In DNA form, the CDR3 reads TGTGCCAGCAGCCCCCCTGGCGGGAGGACCAATGAGCAGTTCTTC. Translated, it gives CASSPPGGRTNEQFF.